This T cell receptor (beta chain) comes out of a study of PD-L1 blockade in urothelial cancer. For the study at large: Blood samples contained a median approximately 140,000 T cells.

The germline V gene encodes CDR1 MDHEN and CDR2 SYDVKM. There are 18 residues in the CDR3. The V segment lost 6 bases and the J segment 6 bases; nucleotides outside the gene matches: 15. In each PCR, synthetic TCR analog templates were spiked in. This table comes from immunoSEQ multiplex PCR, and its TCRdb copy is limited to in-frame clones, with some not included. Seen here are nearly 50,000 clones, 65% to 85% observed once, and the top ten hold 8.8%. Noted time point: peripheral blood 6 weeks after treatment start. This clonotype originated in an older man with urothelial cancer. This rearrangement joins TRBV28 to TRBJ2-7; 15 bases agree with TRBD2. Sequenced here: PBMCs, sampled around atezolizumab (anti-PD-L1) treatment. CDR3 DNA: TGTGCCAGCAGCCCAGTGGGGAGGAGGACTAGCGGGAGGGGCGAGCAGTACTTC. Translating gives CASSPVGRRTSGRGEQYF.